Following are 10 T cell receptor beta chains from one sample sequenced in a study of cytomegalovirus exposure and HLA in healthy donors. Vbeta (60) and Jbeta (13) primers were used in the PCR. Sequencing was performed with immunoSEQ multiplex PCR; in TCRdb, only in-frame clones are kept and a portion is missing. The sample includes around 150,000 clones, about 76% seen only once; the top ten take around 2.8%. The sequenced material came from PBMCs. The receptors were gathered from a woman between 35 and 50 years old in good health and CMV-seropositive.

In its sample, this clone was seen a few times. This rearrangement joins TRBV29-1 to TRBJ1-1; D unclear. This CDR3 is built from 11 residues. V was shortened by 7 bases and J by 8 bases, with 14 bases between the two germline ends. Germline CDR1 and CDR2: SQVTM and ANQGSEA. CDR3 sequence reads: CSARQGGEAFF. In DNA form, the CDR3 reads TGCAGCGCACGGCAAGGCGGGGAAGCTTTCTTT.

The chain carries TRBV19 and TRBJ1-2; possibly TRBD1 for D (6 bases). Trimming took 6 bases from V and 8 from J, leaving 13 bases between them. Germline V gives CDR1 LNHDA, CDR2 SQIVND (reference sequence). The CDR3 has 12 amino acids. CDR3 nucleotide sequence: TGTGCCAGTAGCCCACAGGGTATCGGCTACACCTTC. This codes for CASSPQGIGYTF.

The rearrangement links TRBV19 to TRBJ1-4; 10 bases agree with TRBD1. The V segment lost 4 bases and the J segment 7 bases; nucleotides outside the gene matches: 6. The CDR3 spans 15 residues. Germline lookup yields CDR1 LNHDA and CDR2 SQIVND (reference sequence). CDR3 nucleotides: TGTGCCAGTAGTACCTCGGGACAGGGGATTGAAAAACTGTTTTTT. Amino acid sequence: CASSTSGQGIEKLFF.

The chain links TRBV11-2 to TRBJ2-3; 10 nucleotides agree with TRBD2. The ends lost 5 bases at V and 2 bases at J; junction bases unmatched: 10. The CDR3 is made up of 17 amino acids. The germline V gene encodes CDR1 SGHAT and CDR2 FQNNGV. The CDR3 loop reads CASSPILAGDNTDTQYF. CDR3 DNA sequence: TGTGCCAGCAGCCCCATCCTAGCGGGGGACAACACAGATACGCAGTATTTT. The full variable domain, in which reference TRBV11-2 and TRBJ2-3 provide the parts outside the CDR3, is EAGVAQSPRYKIIEKRQSVAFWCNPISGHATLYWYQQILGQGPKLLIQFQNNGVVDDSQLPKDRFSAERLKGVDSTLKIQPAKLEDSAVYLCASSPILAGDNTDTQYFGPGTRLTVL.

CDR3 nucleotides: TGTGCCAGCAGTGTACAGGGCATGGATTCACCCCTCCACTTT. This translates into CASSVQGMDSPLHF. V gene TRBV25-1 combines with J gene TRBJ1-6, with a possible D match to TRBD1 (6 bases). Deletions cut 4 bases from V and 8 bases from J, with 12 bases between. In germline, CDR1 is MGHDK, CDR2 SYGVNS. The CDR3 extends over 14 amino acids. The whole variable domain, filled in from reference TRBV25-1 and TRBJ1-6, reads EADIYQTPRYLVIGTGKKITLECSQTMGHDKMYWYQQDPGMELHLIHYSYGVNSTEKGDLSSESTVSRIRTEHFPLTLESARPSHTSQYLCASSVQGMDSPLHFGNGTRLTVT.

In its sample, this clone was seen a few times. The gene calls are TRBV6-4 and TRBJ2-3; TRBD2 might be the D (6 bases). Germline-derived CDR1 and CDR2 are MRHNA and SNTAGT. V lost 4 bases and J 0 bases, leaving 8 bases between the germline ends. This CDR3 spans 14 amino acids. In nucleotides, the CDR3 is TGTGCCAGCAGTGTTAGCGGTAGCACAGATACGCAGTATTTT. It translates to CASSVSGSTDTQYF.

The gene calls are TRBV5-6 and TRBJ2-7; tentative D call: TRBD2 (5 bases). V was clipped by 6 bases and J by 3 bases, with 16 bases between them. Germline lookup yields CDR1 SGHDT and CDR2 YYEEEE. This CDR3 is 14 amino acids long. The CDR3 sequence is CASNMGRRGYEQYF. For the CDR3, the DNA is TGTGCCAGCAATATGGGGAGAAGAGGCTACGAGCAGTACTTC.

The CDR3 DNA follows: TGTGCCAGCAGCTTAGCAAATTGGGGACAGGGACAAATCAGCTCGGGCGAGCAGTACTTC. It codes for CASSLANWGQGQISSGEQYF. This chain connects TRBV7-2 to TRBJ2-5; TRBD1 agrees at 9 bases. TRBJ2-7 matches the DNA end more closely, so the J call is doubtful. CDR3 length equals 20 residues. Germline V gene lookup returns CDR1 SGHTA and CDR2 FQGNSA.

The genes are TRBV11-2 and TRBJ2-7; D is possibly TRBD2 (7 bases). V shed 5 bases and J shed 0 bases, with 17 bases lying between them. The CDR3 loop spans 16 amino acids. Germline V gene lookup returns CDR1 SGHAT and CDR2 FQNNGV. The CDR3 sequence is CASSAFGGGSSYEQYF. Written as DNA, the CDR3 is TGTGCCAGCAGCGCATTCGGGGGCGGGAGCTCCTACGAGCAGTACTTC.

The J gene is TRBJ2-3, the V gene TRBV9; 9 nucleotides line up with TRBD2. The CDR3 has 17 residues. Trimming at V came to 4 bases and at J to 0 bases, leaving 9 bases not matched to a gene. Germline lookup yields CDR1 SGDLS and CDR2 YYNGEE. CDR3 protein: CASSTAGTSSSTDTQYF. DNA for the CDR3: TGTGCCAGCAGCACCGCCGGGACTAGCAGTAGCACAGATACGCAGTATTTT.